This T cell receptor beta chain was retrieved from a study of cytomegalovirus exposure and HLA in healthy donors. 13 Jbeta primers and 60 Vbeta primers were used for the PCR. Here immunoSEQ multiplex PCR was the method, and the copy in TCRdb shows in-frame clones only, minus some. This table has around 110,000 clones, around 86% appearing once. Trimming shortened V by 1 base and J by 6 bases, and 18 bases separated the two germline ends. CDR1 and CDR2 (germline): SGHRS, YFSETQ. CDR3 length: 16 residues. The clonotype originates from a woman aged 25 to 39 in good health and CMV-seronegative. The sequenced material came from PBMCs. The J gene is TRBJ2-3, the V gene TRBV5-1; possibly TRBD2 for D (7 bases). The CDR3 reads CASSLLGAGDTDTQYF. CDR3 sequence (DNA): TGCGCCAGCAGCTTGCTGGGGGCGGGGGATACTGATACGCAGTATTTT.